The 9 T cell receptor beta chains listed next were all sequenced from one sample in a study of T cell responses to AZD1222 COVID-19 vaccine. Profiling relied on immunoSEQ multiplex PCR, and the TCRdb table lists in-frame clones only, not all of them. The table has roughly 180,000 clones, over 90% seen once. The sample in question was peripheral blood, obtained 28 days after the second AZD1222 dose. The receptor set was obtained from an adult who received the AZD1222 COVID-19 vaccine.

The chain links TRBV19 to TRBJ2-7, with D possibly being TRBD1 (8 bases). There are 15 residues in the CDR3. The ends were cut back, 3 bases at V and 6 bases at J, with 18 bases in the middle. Germline V lookup: CDR1 LNHDA, CDR2 SQIVND (reference sequence). CDR3 nucleotide sequence: TGTGCCAGTAGTATTGGACAGGGAGGGATCTCCGAGCAGTACTTC. Amino acids: CASSIGQGGISEQYF. Filled out from reference TRBV19 and TRBJ2-7, the complete variable domain reads DGGITQSPKYLFRKEGQNVTLSCEQNLNHDAMYWYRQDPGQGLRLIYYSQIVNDFQKGDIAEGYSVSREKKESFPLTVTSAQKNPTAFYLCASSIGQGGISEQYFGPGTRLTVT.

The genes are TRBV19 and TRBJ1-2; D is perhaps TRBD1 (5 bases). CDR1 is LNHDA and CDR2 is SQIVND in the germline V gene (reference sequence). The CDR3 has 15 amino acids. V lost 10 bases to trimming and J lost 0 bases, with 18 bases between them. The CDR3 here is CAIRPGAGANYGYTF. CDR3 nucleotide sequence: TGTGCCATTCGACCCGGGGCCGGAGCTAACTATGGCTACACCTTC.

The rearrangement links TRBV5-1 to TRBJ2-5; maybe TRBD2 (7 bases). This CDR3 is 15 amino acids long. The germline V gene encodes CDR1 SGHRS and CDR2 YFSETQ. Between the trimmed V and J ends, which lost 0 bases and 3 bases, there was a span of 12 bases. The CDR3 coding sequence is TGCGCCAGCAGCTTGGATGGAGGGGGGGAAGAGACCCAGTACTTC. Translation: CASSLDGGGEETQYF. Full variable domain (rest looked up from reference TRBV5-1 and TRBJ2-5): KAGVTQTPRYLIKTRGQQVTLSCSPISGHRSVSWYQQTPGQGLQFLFEYFSETQRNKGNFPGRFSGRQFSNSRSEMNVSTLELGDSALYLCASSLDGGGEETQYFGPGTRLLVL.

The chain has TRBV9 and TRBJ1-4; D might be TRBD1 (6 bases). The germline CDR1 and CDR2 sequences are SGDLS and YYNGEE. There are 15 residues in the CDR3. Trimming took 3 bases from V and 4 from J, leaving 13 bases between them. The CDR3 here is CASSATGTFNEKLFF. As DNA, the CDR3 is TGTGCCAGCAGCGCGACCGGGACATTTAATGAAAAACTGTTTTTT. Full variable domain (remainder filled in from reference TRBV9 and TRBJ1-4): DSGVTQTPKHLITATGQRVTLRCSPRSGDLSVYWYQQSLDQGLQFLIQYYNGEERAKGNILERFSAQQFPDLHSELNLSSLELGDSALYFCASSATGTFNEKLFFGSGTQLSVL.

Only one count was recorded for this clone. The V and J genes are TRBV5-4 and TRBJ1-3; D gene unclear. Trimming removed 2 bases at V and 2 bases at J, with 8 bases between. Germline CDR1 is SGHNT and CDR2 is YYREEE (reference sequence). CDR3 length: 14 amino acids. This CDR3 reads CASSFRTPGNTIYF. CDR3 nucleotide sequence: TGTGCCAGCAGCTTTCGTACACCTGGAAACACCATATATTTT.

V usage is TRBV7-3 and J usage is TRBJ2-6; 8 bases map to TRBD2. Unmatched junction bases numbered 5, after V lost 7 bases and J lost 9 bases. The germline CDR1 and CDR2 sequences are SGHTA and FQGTGA. The CDR3 has 13 residues. CDR3 coding DNA: TGTGCCAGCACCCCGGGGGGGAGCAACGTCCTGACTTTC. Protein sequence: CASTPGGSNVLTF. The complete variable domain, with remaining parts taken from reference TRBV7-3 and TRBJ2-6, reads GAGVSQTPSNKVTEKGKYVELRCDPISGHTALYWYRQSLGQGPEFLIYFQGTGAADDSGLPNDRFFAVRPEGSVSTLKIQRTERGDSAVYLCASTPGGSNVLTFGAGSRLTVL.

V and J are TRBV3-1 (or the pseudogene TRBV3-2) and TRBJ1-3; tentative D call: TRBD1 (6 bases). The CDR3 contains 15 residues. CDR1 is LGHDT and CDR2 is YNNKEL in the germline V gene (reference sequence). V was trimmed by 7 bases and J by 0 bases, leaving 13 bases between them. In DNA, the CDR3 is TGTGCCAGCACCGAACCAGGGGTCTCTGGAAACACCATATATTTT. Protein sequence: CASTEPGVSGNTIYF.

The chain recombines TRBV27 with TRBJ2-1, with 11 bases aligning to TRBD2. This CDR3 is 17 amino acids long. The junction had 15 bases not matched to a gene; V was cut back by 5 bases and J by 9 bases. Germline lookup yields CDR1 MNHEY and CDR2 SMNVEV (reference sequence). Here the CDR3 DNA reads TGTGCCAGCAGTCACCACCCCGGGACTAGCGGAAACCCTGAGCAGTTCTTC. This gives the protein CASSHHPGTSGNPEQFF.

The chain carries TRBV3-1 (or the pseudogene TRBV3-2) and TRBJ1-6; TRBD1 agrees at 10 bases. Germline lookup yields CDR1 LGHDT and CDR2 YNNKEL (reference sequence). The CDR3 extends over 16 amino acids. J lost 10 bases, V lost 4 bases, and 10 bases had no gene match. The CDR3 DNA reads as TGTGCCAGCAGCCGGACTCGAGGGACAGGGGTCTCACCCCTCCACTTT. It codes for CASSRTRGTGVSPLHF.